The rows below give T cell receptor beta chains drawn from one sample of a study of CD8 T cells in ankylosing spondylitis. MiXCR, applied by TCRdb to the 5' RACE reads, yields one record per CDR3 protein. The data contain roughly 120,000 distinct CDR3 sequences, 6.5% to 9% of them seen just once; the ten biggest clones take up 12%. Sequencing used blood, either unsorted or a sorted T cell fraction (not recorded which). These receptors originate from a male donor with ankylosing spondylitis or in good health (not recorded which). Both conserved end residues are part of each CDR3. The D gene is left open where the match is weak. The size of a clone is reported for some rows only, either as once, few or many, or as a class for expanded clones.

D gene	J gene	V gene	clone size	CDR3 protein	CDR3 DNA
NA	TRBJ2-7	TRBV20-1	many	CSASSIRSAEGEQYF	TGCAGTGCTAGTAGTATACGGTCGGCAGAGGGCGAGCAGTACTTC
NA	TRBJ1-1	TRBV29-1	many	CSAAGGALNTEAFF	TGCAGCGCCGCCGGGGGTGCCCTGAACACTGAAGCTTTCTTT
TRBD1	TRBJ1-6	TRBV30	many	CAWSGEGARVSPLHF	TGTGCCTGGAGTGGCGAGGGGGCCAGGGTATCACCCCTCCACTTT
NA	TRBJ2-6	TRBV3-1	many	CASSQEAGANVLTF	TGTGCCAGCAGCCAAGAGGCTGGGGCCAACGTCCTGACTTTC
NA	TRBJ2-5	TRBV5-1	many	CASSLAFDGGETQYF	TGCGCCAGCAGCTTGGCCTTCGACGGCGGAGAGACCCAGTACTTC
NA	TRBJ1-1	TRBV21-1	many	CASSRGQGTLCTEAFF	TGTGCCAGCAGCCGGGGACAGGGGACCTTGTGCACTGAAGCTTTCTTT
TRBD1	TRBJ1-2	TRBV29-1	many	CSAPTGGYGYTF	TGCAGCGCCCCGACAGGGGGGTATGGCTACACCTTC
NA	TRBJ2-7	TRBV4-2	NA	CASSQERRGHYEQYF	TGTGCCAGCAGCCAAGAGCGTAGGGGTCACTACGAGCAGTACTTC
TRBD1	TRBJ1-1	TRBV5-1	many	CASSLRTGESTEAFF	TGCGCCAGCAGCTTGAGGACAGGAGAAAGCACTGAAGCTTTCTTT
TRBD1	TRBJ2-5	TRBV5-1	few	CASSRRDRAYQETQYF	TGCGCCAGCAGCCGAAGGGACAGGGCCTACCAAGAGACCCAGTACTTC
NA	TRBJ1-1	TRBV5-1	many	CASSQKNTEAFF	TGCGCCAGCAGCCAAAAAAACACTGAAGCTTTCTTT
TRBD1	TRBJ2-7	TRBV28	many	CASSTPGTAYEQYF	TGTGCCAGCAGTACCCCCGGGACAGCATACGAGCAGTACTTC
TRBD2	TRBJ2-7	TRBV20-1	many	CSARAAGAYEQYF	TGCAGTGCTAGAGCGGCGGGGGCCTACGAGCAGTACTTC
NA	TRBJ1-1	TRBV6-5	few	CASSYSRTTYTGRNTEAFF	TGTGCCAGCAGTTACTCGAGGACGACTTACACAGGACGGAACACTGAAGCTTTCTTT
TRBD2	TRBJ2-3	TRBV28	many	CASSLIAGPGTDTQYF	TGTGCCAGCAGCTTAATAGCGGGCCCTGGCACAGATACGCAGTATTTT